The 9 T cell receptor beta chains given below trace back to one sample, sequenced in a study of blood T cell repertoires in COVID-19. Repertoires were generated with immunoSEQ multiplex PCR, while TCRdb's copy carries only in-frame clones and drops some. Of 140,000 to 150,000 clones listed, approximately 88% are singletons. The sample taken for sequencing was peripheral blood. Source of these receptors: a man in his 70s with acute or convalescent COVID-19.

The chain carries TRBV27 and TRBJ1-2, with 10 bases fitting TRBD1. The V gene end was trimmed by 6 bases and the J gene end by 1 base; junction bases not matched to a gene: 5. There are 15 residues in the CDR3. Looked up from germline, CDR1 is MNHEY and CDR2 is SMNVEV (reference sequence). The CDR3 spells CASSRDRGRNYGYTF. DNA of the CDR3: TGTGCCAGCAGCCGGGACAGGGGCCGTAACTATGGCTACACCTTC.

CDR3 bases: TGTGCCAGTAGTACCCAACAGGGGCGCCATTCACCCCTCCACTTT. The encoded protein is CASSTQQGRHSPLHF. The chain links TRBV19 to TRBJ1-6; TRBD1 agrees at 7 bases. The length of the CDR3 is 15 residues. J was trimmed by 8 bases and V by 4 bases; bases with no gene match: 8. CDR1 and CDR2 (germline): LNHDA, SQIVND (reference sequence).

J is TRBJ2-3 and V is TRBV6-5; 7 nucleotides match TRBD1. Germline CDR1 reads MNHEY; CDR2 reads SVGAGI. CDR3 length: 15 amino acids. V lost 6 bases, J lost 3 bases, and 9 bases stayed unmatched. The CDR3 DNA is TGTGCCAGCAGGGGAGACAGGGTGAGGACAGATACGCAGTATTTT. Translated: CASRGDRVRTDTQYF.

Here the CDR3 reads CASSLAWESEKLFF. The DNA for the CDR3 is TGTGCCAGCAGCTTAGCCTGGGAGAGTGAAAAACTGTTTTTT. The chain carries TRBV11-2 and TRBJ1-4; D gene unclear. CDR1 is SGHAT, CDR2 FQNNGV, per germline. Trimming removed 1 base from V and 7 bases from J, with 10 bases in between. This CDR3 has 14 amino acids.

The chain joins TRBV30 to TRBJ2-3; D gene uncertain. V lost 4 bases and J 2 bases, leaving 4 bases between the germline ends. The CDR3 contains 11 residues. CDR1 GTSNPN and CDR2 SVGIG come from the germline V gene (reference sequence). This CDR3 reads CAWIYTDTQYF. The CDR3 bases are TGTGCCTGGATATACACAGATACGCAGTATTTT.

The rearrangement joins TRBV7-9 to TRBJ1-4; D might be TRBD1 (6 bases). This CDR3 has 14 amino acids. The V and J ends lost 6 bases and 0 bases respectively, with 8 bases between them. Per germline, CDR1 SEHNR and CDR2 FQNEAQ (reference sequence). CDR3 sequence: CASRRQATNEKLFF. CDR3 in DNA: TGTGCCAGCAGGCGACAGGCAACTAATGAAAAACTGTTTTTT.

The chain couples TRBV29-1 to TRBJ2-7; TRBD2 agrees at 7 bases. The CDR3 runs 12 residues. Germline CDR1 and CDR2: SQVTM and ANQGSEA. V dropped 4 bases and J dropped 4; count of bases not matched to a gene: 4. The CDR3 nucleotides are TGCAGCGTTGGGGAGGGAGGTTACGAGCAGTACTTC. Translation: CSVGEGGYEQYF.

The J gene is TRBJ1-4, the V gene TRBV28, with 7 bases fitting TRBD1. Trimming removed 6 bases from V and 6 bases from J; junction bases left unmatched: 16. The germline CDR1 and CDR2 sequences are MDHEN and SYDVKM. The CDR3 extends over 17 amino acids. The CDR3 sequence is CASSLSLPGTVDEKLFF. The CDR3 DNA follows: TGTGCCAGCAGCCTCTCACTTCCCGGGACAGTCGATGAAAAACTGTTTTTT.

The CDR3 loop reads CASSLGGSGGYNEQFF. DNA of the CDR3: TGTGCCAGCAGCTTAGGAGGTAGCGGGGGTTACAATGAGCAGTTCTTC. The J gene is TRBJ2-1, the V gene TRBV11-2; TRBD2 matches 9 bases. Per the germline V gene, CDR1 is SGHAT and CDR2 is FQNNGV. This CDR3 has 16 amino acids. V shed 1 base and J 4 bases; nucleotides not matched to a gene: 5.